A single T cell receptor (beta chain) is shown here with its context. Those enrolled, adults aged roughly 18 to 90 years, came from about 24 US areas. The study assigned cohorts using participant-reported clinical history. This sample was taken from a study of blood T cell repertoires in COVID-19. Study context: The United States, Italy and Spain supplied acute and convalescent COVID-19 samples.

CDR1 and CDR2 from the germline V gene are LGHNA and YSLEER. This CDR3 is 20 amino acids long. V lost 4 bases, J lost 4 bases, and 17 bases stayed unmatched. The authors' processing: Amplified reference gene primers provided the basis for estimating nucleated cell counts. Measured with immunoSEQ multiplex PCR; TCRdb has only the in-frame clones, and not every one. V, J and clone size reflect that table, while D and trimming were determined from the DNA. The sample has 250,000 or so clones, 83% seen once. The genes are TRBV4-3 and TRBJ2-6, with 9 bases identical to TRBD1. Sequenced input: PBMCs or T cells enriched from blood (not recorded which). This TCR was sampled from a woman in her thirties or forties who had been exposed to COVID-19. The CDR3 DNA reads as TGCGCCAGCAGCCCTCCCGGTCCCGGACAGGGGTCGTCCGGGGCCAACGTCCTGACTTTC. Translation gives CASSPPGPGQGSSGANVLTF.